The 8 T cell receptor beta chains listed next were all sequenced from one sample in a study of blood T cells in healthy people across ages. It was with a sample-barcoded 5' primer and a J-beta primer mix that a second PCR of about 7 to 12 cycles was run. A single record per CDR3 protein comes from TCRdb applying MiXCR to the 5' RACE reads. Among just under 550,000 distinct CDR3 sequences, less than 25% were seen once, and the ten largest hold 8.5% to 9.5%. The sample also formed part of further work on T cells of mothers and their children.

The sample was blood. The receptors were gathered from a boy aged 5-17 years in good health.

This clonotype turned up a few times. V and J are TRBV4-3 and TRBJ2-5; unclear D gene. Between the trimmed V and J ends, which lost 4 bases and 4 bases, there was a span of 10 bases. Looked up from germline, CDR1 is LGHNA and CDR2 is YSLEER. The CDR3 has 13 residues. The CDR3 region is CASSPALVETQYF. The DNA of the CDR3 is TGCGCCAGCAGCCCCGCTTTGGTAGAGACCCAGTACTTC.

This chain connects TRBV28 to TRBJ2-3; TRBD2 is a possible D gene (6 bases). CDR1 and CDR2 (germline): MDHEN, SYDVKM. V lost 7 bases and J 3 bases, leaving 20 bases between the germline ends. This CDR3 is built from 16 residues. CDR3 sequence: CASISAVGGTTDTQYF. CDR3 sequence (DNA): TGTGCCAGCATCAGCGCAGTCGGGGGAACGACAGATACGCAGTATTTT. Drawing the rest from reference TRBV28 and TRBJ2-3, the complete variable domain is DVKVTQSSRYLVKRTGEKVFLECVQDMDHENMFWYRQDPGLGLRLIYFSYDVKMKEKGDIPEGYSVSREKKERFSLILESASTNQTSMYLCASISAVGGTTDTQYFGPGTRLTVL.

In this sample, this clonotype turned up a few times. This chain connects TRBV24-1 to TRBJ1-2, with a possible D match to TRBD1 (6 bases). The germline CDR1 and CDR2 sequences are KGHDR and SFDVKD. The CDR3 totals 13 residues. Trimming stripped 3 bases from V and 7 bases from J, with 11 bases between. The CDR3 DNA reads TGTGCCACCAGTGATCCCGGGGGCCGTGGCTACACCTTC. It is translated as CATSDPGGRGYTF.

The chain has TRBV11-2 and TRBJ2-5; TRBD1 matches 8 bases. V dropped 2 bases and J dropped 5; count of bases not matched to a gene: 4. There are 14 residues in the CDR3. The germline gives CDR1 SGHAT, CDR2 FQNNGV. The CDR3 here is CASSLLTGGETQYF. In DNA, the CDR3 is TGTGCCAGCAGCTTACTCACAGGGGGTGAGACCCAGTACTTC.

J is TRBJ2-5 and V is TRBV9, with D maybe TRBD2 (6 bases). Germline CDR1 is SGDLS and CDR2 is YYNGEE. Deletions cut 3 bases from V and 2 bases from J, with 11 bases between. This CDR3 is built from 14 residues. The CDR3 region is CASSDGGLQETQYF. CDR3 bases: TGTGCCAGCAGCGATGGGGGACTTCAAGAGACCCAGTACTTC.

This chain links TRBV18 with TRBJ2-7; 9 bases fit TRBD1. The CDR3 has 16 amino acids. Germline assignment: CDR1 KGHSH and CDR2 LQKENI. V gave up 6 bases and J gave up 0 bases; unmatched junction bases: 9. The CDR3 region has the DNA TGTGCCAGCTCCCGTACCGGGACAGGGACCTCCTACGAGCAGTACTTC. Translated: CASSRTGTGTSYEQYF.

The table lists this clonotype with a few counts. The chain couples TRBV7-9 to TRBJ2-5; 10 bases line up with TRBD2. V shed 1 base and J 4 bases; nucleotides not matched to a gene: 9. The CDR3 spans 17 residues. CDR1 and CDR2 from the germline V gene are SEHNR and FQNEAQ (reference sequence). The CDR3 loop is CASSLGQAGGPGETQYF. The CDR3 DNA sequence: TGTGCCAGCAGCTTAGGTCAAGCGGGAGGGCCCGGAGAGACCCAGTACTTC.

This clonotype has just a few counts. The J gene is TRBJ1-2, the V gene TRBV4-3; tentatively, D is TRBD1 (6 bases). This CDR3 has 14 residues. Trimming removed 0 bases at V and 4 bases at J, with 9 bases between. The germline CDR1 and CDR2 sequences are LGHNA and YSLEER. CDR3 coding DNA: TGCGCCAGCAGCCAAGAGATGGGGGCCTATGGCTACACCTTC. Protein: CASSQEMGAYGYTF.